This T cell receptor beta chain comes out of a study of cytomegalovirus exposure and HLA in healthy donors. This clone was observed a single time. The PCR used 60 Vbeta and 13 Jbeta primers. Generated by immunoSEQ multiplex PCR, the TCRdb table keeps only in-frame clones and is missing some. The sample yields about 120,000 clones, roughly four fifths seen once. Germline CDR1 is SNHLY and CDR2 is FYNNEI. Trimming at V came to 4 bases and at J to 5 bases, leaving 8 bases not matched to a gene. This CDR3 has 15 residues. The sample taken for sequencing was PBMCs. The source is a middle-aged woman in good health and CMV-seropositive. The rearrangement uses TRBV2 and TRBJ1-5, with TRBD1 identical over 7 bases. CDR3 residues: CASSVIKGAYQPQHF. CDR3 DNA sequence: TGTGCCAGCAGTGTAATAAAGGGGGCCTATCAGCCCCAGCATTTT. Full variable domain (remainder filled in from reference TRBV2 and TRBJ1-5): EPEVTQTPSHQVTQMGQEVILRCVPISNHLYFYWYRQILGQKVEFLVSFYNNEISEKSEIFDDQFSVERPDGSNFTLKIRSTKLEDSAMYFCASSVIKGAYQPQHFGDGTRLSIL.